This T cell receptor beta chain was sequenced in a study of cytomegalovirus exposure and HLA in healthy donors (dated by TCRdb to between 2016 and 2019). Background for the entire study: In an earlier analysis of fewer than 750 of the donors, about 270 Gb of sequence data and 120 million or so unique TCR beta sequences from roughly 200 million T cells were reported. An early release that covered around 590 HLA-typed donors contained 250 to 350 gigabases of sequencing data and about 93 million unique TCR sequences. Of the roughly 410 genotyped donors, 75% to 85% were placed in the genetic ancestry cluster associated with self-reported Caucasian donors. The study aimed to test whether cataloging public T cell receptors could reveal signatures of past pathogen exposure. The study profiled the T cell repertoires of hundreds of subjects by immunosequencing and related them to cytomegalovirus serostatus. Along with the roughly 700-subject first cohort, a separate validation cohort of over a hundred different subjects was used. To predict cytomegalovirus infection status, the study combined high-throughput TCR immunosequencing, statistical association of individual TCRs with disease status, and machine learning. A later analysis re-analyzed previously published TCR beta repertoires from 666 donors and added high-resolution HLA genotyping to study TCR occurrence patterns. The later analysis used no new phenotypic data to find candidate immune exposures, relying instead on TCR beta sequences and their occurrence across donors. To decide whether each TCR beta V gene segment behaved as functional or pseudogenic, an earlier analysis of some 580 of the donors relied on high-throughput TCR beta sequencing. Alongside the repertoire data, information on donor age, sex, ethnicity and CMV serostatus was compiled. In a later genetic analysis, genome-wide SNP genotypes for about 55% of the roughly 670 donors were used, and that subset was treated as a discovery cohort. Every repertoire in the discovery cohort had been generated on one and the same sequencing platform. Both class I and class II loci were covered by HLA typing, at four-digit resolution. Typing coverage differed by locus: A, B, C, DRB1 and DQB1 were typed in about 620-630 donors, DQA1 in 500 to 550, DPA1 in 600 to 610, and DPB1 in just under 480. Several DR-DQ haplotypes were handled as single units for association and clustering because linkage in the cohort was strong. Across 300 to 500 genotyped donors of the cohort, an average of about 240,000 unique TCR beta nucleotide sequences per donor were sequenced, and around 20% of those sequences were non-productive.

In total, approximately 700 healthy bone marrow donors made up the cohort. At the time of sampling, every cohort member was nominally healthy, though immune exposures that went unrecorded were likely present. The donor tested CMV seronegative and was one of the 352 seronegative cohort members. A peripheral blood sample was provided by each donor, and peripheral blood mononuclear cells were used for TCR beta sequencing. The Qiagen DNeasy Blood Extraction Kit was used to extract genomic DNA from the blood cell samples. The receptor library was made with the immunoSEQ multiplex PCR assay. For the multiplex PCR, a mixture combining 60 forward primers for TCR Vbeta segments and 13 reverse primers for TCR Jbeta segments was used. Amplification of the CDR3 region of rearranged TCR beta genes was performed with a multiplex PCR assay on genomic DNA. The amplified TCR beta libraries were sequenced on the Illumina HiSeq System as 87-base-pair reads. The authors processed their data as follows. A later analysis tallied around 82 million unique TCR beta chains across the approximately 670 repertoires, and around 10 million of those chains were shared by two or more donors. Raw reads were error-corrected and collapsed into unique sequences with a nearest-neighbor algorithm that merged closely related sequences to remove PCR and sequencing errors. To assign V, D and J gene segments, CDR3 sequences were aligned to IMGT reference sequences. For a sequence to be retained, a match of at least six nucleotides was required to both a V gene segment and a J gene segment. A rearrangement was called productive if the CDR3 had no stop codons and remained in frame with V and J, and every other rearrangement was called non-productive. CDR3 was defined by IMGT convention, running from the second conserved V-encoded cysteine to the conserved J-encoded phenylalanine. The earlier analysis of 450 to 750 of the donors excluded any sequence lacking an unambiguous match to a single V gene segment. An earlier analysis of 587 of the donors classified V segments as functional when productive rearrangements were above 56.7% and as segregating when the standard deviation between donors was above 5%. A statistical classification framework was built to diagnose cytomegalovirus status from the catalog of TCR beta chain sequences. V and J gene assignment, in a later analysis, came from comparing TCR nucleotide sequences with IMGT/GENE-DB human TR gene sequences. A later analysis assigned CDR3 sequences and most-parsimonious VDJ recombination scenarios with the TCRdist pipeline. In a later analysis, every TCR beta chain was defined by the combination of its CDR3 amino acid sequence and its V-gene family, and reads without a unique V-gene family were dropped. A later analysis removed roughly 590 highly shared, low-generation-probability nucleotide sequences to deal with suspected cross-contamination and a sequencing artifact. In a later analysis, a clonal expansion index for each public chain was calculated from normalized within-repertoire ranks of inferred template counts. In a later analysis, generation probabilities were computed using a VDJ recombination model fitted to out-of-frame rearrangements, and the results were checked against IGoR. In a later analysis, hypergeometric tests were used to score TCR-TCR, TCR-HLA and TCR-CMV co-occurrence, with a repertoire-size bias correction applied to TCR pairs. False discovery rates were estimated in a later analysis by permuting HLA or CMV assignments 20 times. A later analysis grouped co-occurring TCRs with DBSCAN, adding TCRdist sequence similarity when clustering within HLA-allele-positive subsets. Repertoires with fewer than 30,000 or more than 120,000 public chains were left out of co-occurrence clustering, as were about five repertoires with anomalous nucleotide sharing. TCRdb re-hosts the immuneACCESS table, in-frame sequences only. Its copies lack some clones; in the studies checked, an unresolved V gene accounts for under half of them, and the cause for the rest is not known. From that table come the V and J calls and clone size; the DNA was used to work out D and trimming. The sample records about 200,000 clones, around 85% of which are singletons. The ten biggest clones cover around 0.2% of the sample.

Broader findings and caveats from the paper: While some public TCRs were present in many individuals, most TCR sequences turned up only very rarely across donors. Most CMV-associated TCR beta chains appeared to be HLA-restricted in a later analysis, and the HLA associations seemed to be driven largely by CMV exposure. In an earlier analysis of some 550 of the donors, most TCR beta V segments were observed in productive rearrangements about 87% or about 30% of the time, broadly matching IMGT annotations. A later genetic analysis reported fewer N-insertions in productive TCRs among donors in an Asian-associated ancestry cluster than the roughly 620-donor mean. A few of the identified cytomegalovirus-associated TCR beta chains were confirmed in vitro to be specific for cytomegalovirus antigens. A later analysis found that HLA-associated TCR beta chains were more clonally expanded and had lower generation probabilities than equally common non-associated chains. According to a later analysis, TCR association rates differed among HLA loci, with DRB1 alleles showing the most associated TCRs and HLA-C alleles showing the fewest. Because counts were too low, seventeen rarely observed V segments, including chromosome 9 orphons, were excluded from the earlier analysis of under 650 of the donors. The study gave a list of under 200 TCR beta chains associated with cytomegalovirus. Only TCR beta chains were sequenced in this cohort, and the absence of alpha or paired-chain data limited detectable features. HLA typing was unavailable for some donors at each locus, so association tests used only the typed subset. A later analysis reported that several top co-occurrence clusters appeared linked to parvovirus B19, influenza, CMV and Epstein-Barr virus. A cluster of highly shared sequence variants was judged likely to be a technical artifact of the sequencing pipeline. At a false discovery rate of 0.05, a later analysis linked fewer than 20,000 TCR beta sequences to specific HLA alleles. V-gene and J-gene trimming of TCR beta chains was associated with a missense DCLRE1C variant in a later genetic analysis, and the association was replicated in an independent cohort. Immune exposure information for the cohort was limited to CMV serostatus. Some IMGT-functional V segments, including TRBV6-2 and TRBV6-3, could not be told apart with the 87-base-pair reads, so those segments were excluded. A further reported finding was that TCR beta sequences accurately predicted the HLA-A and HLA-B alleles for most subjects in the first cohort. It was suggested by the authors that the approach could potentially be generalized to other disease states and immunological phenotypes. Correlated functional status among segregating V segments might be attributable to linkage disequilibrium, but an unknown experimental factor could not be ruled out. Presence/absence analyses assumed roughly uniform sequencing depth across donors, an assumption that may not hold. The classifier was reported to diagnose cytomegalovirus status with high specificity and sensitivity in both the original cohort and the validation cohort. Strong co-occurrence of HLA alleles, especially DR and DQ, made assigning TCR associations to individual alleles difficult.

From cysteine to phenylalanine, the CDR3 is 16 amino acids long. The sequence is cut down to CDR3 DNA, 48 bases in frame from base 1. Here V drops 4 bases and J drops 0 bases, and the junction holds 6 bases not matched to any gene. CDR1 and CDR2, per the germline V gene (reference sequence), are LNHDA and SQIVND. As for this clone: Its antigen target is currently unknown. Within one base of it there is no much larger clone, and no base qualities were kept.

This receptor was taken from a girl aged 2-10 years in good health and CMV-seronegative. In this chain, TRBV19 is recombined with TRBJ1-5, with 7 bases aligning to TRBD1. The source material was PBMCs. The CDR3 in this case is CASSSRDSDSNQPQHF. The nucleotide sequence reads as follows: TGTGCCAGTAGTAGCCGGGACAGTGATAGCAATCAGCCCCAGCATTTT.